What follows are 17 T cell receptor beta chains derived from one specimen sequenced in a study of OX40 agonist ivuxolimab in advanced cancers. The repertoire was sequenced with immunoSEQ multiplex PCR; TCRdb's copy has only in-frame clones and lacks some. The data contain tens of thousands of clones, approximately 81% of them seen just once; the ten biggest clones take up under 25%. Sequencing was performed on CD4+ or CD8+ T cells sorted from blood, taken in a trial of the OX40 agonist ivuxolimab. All receptors derive from an adult with an advanced solid tumor such as melanoma, head and neck, liver or kidney cancer.

The gene calls are TRBV28 and TRBJ1-2; no reliable D call. The germline V gene encodes CDR1 MDHEN and CDR2 SYDVKM. The CDR3 runs to 12 residues. The V and J ends lost 3 bases and 10 bases respectively, with 12 bases between them. CDR3 in amino acids: CASSFIHGDYTF. The CDR3 DNA follows: TGTGCCAGCAGTTTTATACACGGTGACTACACCTTC.

The chain couples TRBV7-9 to TRBJ1-1, with TRBD1 as a possible D gene (6 bases). This CDR3 is built from 15 residues. CDR1 is SEHNR, CDR2 FQNEAQ, per germline (reference sequence). V dropped 5 bases and J dropped 4 bases, with 17 bases sitting between them. The chain's CDR3 is CASSRTGGASTEAFF. CDR3 coding DNA: TGTGCCAGCAGCCGTACCGGGGGGGCAAGCACTGAAGCTTTCTTT. The full variable domain, in which reference TRBV7-9 and TRBJ1-1 provide the parts outside the CDR3, is DTGVSQNPRHKITKRGQNVTFRCDPISEHNRLYWYRQTLGQGPEFLTYFQNEAQLEKSRLLSDRFSAERPKGSFSTLEIQRTEQGDSAMYLCASSRTGGASTEAFFGQGTRLTVV.

The chain is built from TRBV29-1 and TRBJ2-7; TRBD1 aligns across 7 bases. The ends lost 4 bases at V and 2 bases at J; junction bases unmatched: 11. The CDR3 is 15 residues long. Germline assignment: CDR1 SQVTM and CDR2 ANQGSEA. CDR3 protein: CSVGTPGQIPYEQYF. The DNA of the CDR3 is TGCAGCGTTGGGACGCCGGGACAGATCCCCTACGAGCAGTACTTC.

This chain uses TRBV7-8 with TRBJ1-2; no definite D call. Trimming left V 4 bases short and J 2 bases short, with 2 bases between. The CDR3 covers 11 residues. Germline V gene lookup returns CDR1 SGHVS and CDR2 FQNEAQ. The CDR3 nucleotides read TGTGCCAGCAGCTCAAACTATGGCTACACCTTC. Protein product: CASSSNYGYTF. The whole variable domain, filled in from reference TRBV7-8 and TRBJ1-2, reads GAGVSQSPRYKVAKRGQDVALRCDPISGHVSLFWYQQALGQGPEFLTYFQNEAQLDKSGLPSDRFFAERPEGSVSTLKIQRTQQEDSAVYLCASSSNYGYTFGSGTRLTVV.

The chain couples TRBV15 to TRBJ2-5; 7 bases agree with TRBD2. The CDR3 spans 14 residues. V lost 8 bases and J lost 5; bases outside the gene matches: 11. Germline values: CDR1 LNHNV, CDR2 YYDKDF (reference sequence). The CDR3 DNA reads TGTGCCACCTCGAATCTAGCGGAGGGGGAGACCCAGTACTTC. Its translation: CATSNLAEGETQYF.

This clone is labeled as medium-sized (0.01 to 0.1%). The gene calls are TRBV27 and TRBJ1-2; tentatively, D is TRBD1 (6 bases). The CDR3 is 15 residues long. The germline V gene encodes CDR1 MNHEY and CDR2 SMNVEV (reference sequence). Trimming removed 1 base at V and 7 bases at J, with 16 bases between. DNA of the CDR3: TGTGCCAGCAGTTTATGGACAGATTTAAGGTCTGGCTACACCTTC. It translates to CASSLWTDLRSGYTF.

This chain joins TRBV27 and TRBJ2-1; 7 bases line up with TRBD2. The ends lost 9 bases at V and 7 bases at J; junction bases unmatched: 18. Germline values: CDR1 MNHEY, CDR2 SMNVEV (reference sequence). The CDR3 spans 16 residues. The CDR3 DNA reads as TGTGCCAGTACAGAAACCCTAGCGGACCCGGGGAATGAGCAGTTCTTC. It yields the protein CASTETLADPGNEQFF.

The chain recombines TRBV4-3 with TRBJ2-1, with 12 bases matching TRBD2. Per the germline V gene, CDR1 is LGHNA and CDR2 is YSLEER. The CDR3 is 18 amino acids. After removal of 1 base from V and 2 bases from J, the junction contained 6 bases not matched to a gene. In DNA form, the CDR3 reads TGCGCCAGCAGCCAAGCTCTAGCGGGGGGGCCCGCCTACAATGAGCAGTTCTTC. Translated: CASSQALAGGPAYNEQFF.

This clone was detected once. The V gene is TRBV7-9, the J gene TRBJ2-7, with TRBD2 identical over 8 bases. The V gene end was trimmed by 4 bases and the J gene end by 3 bases; junction bases not matched to a gene: 8. The CDR3 is 15 residues long. Germline-derived CDR1 and CDR2 are SEHNR and FQNEAQ (reference sequence). The CDR3: CASSSGLVTVYEQYF. The CDR3 nucleotides read TGTGCCAGCAGCTCGGGACTAGTCACAGTCTACGAGCAGTACTTC.

The genes are TRBV5-1 and TRBJ2-3; D gene ambiguous. The germline V and J ends were trimmed by 0 bases and 2 bases, with 16 bases remaining between them. Germline-derived CDR1 and CDR2 are SGHRS and YFSETQ. CDR3 length: 17 residues. CDR3 bases: TGCGCCAGCAGCTTGGGCCTGGACGAGTACCCCACAGATACGCAGTATTTT. This codes for CASSLGLDEYPTDTQYF.

Here the CDR3 DNA reads TGTGCCTGGAGTACTGGGACAGGGATCGAGCAGTACTTC. Its translation is CAWSTGTGIEQYF. The J gene is TRBJ2-7, the V gene TRBV30; 9 nucleotides align to TRBD1. J gave up 6 bases and V 2 bases, and 5 bases lay outside the gene matches. CDR3 length: 13 residues. Germline V gene sequence: CDR1 GTSNPN, CDR2 SVGIG (reference sequence).

This chain links TRBV28 with TRBJ1-2; D is possibly TRBD1 (6 bases). CDR1 is MDHEN and CDR2 is SYDVKM in the germline V gene. Trimming took off 3 bases at V and 6 bases at J, with 20 bases between the two ends. The CDR3 contains 16 residues. CDR3 in amino acids: CASSLGGREGRDGYTF. In DNA form, the CDR3 reads TGTGCCAGCAGTTTGGGGGGGCGCGAGGGTAGGGATGGCTACACCTTC.

The rearrangement joins TRBV7-8 to TRBJ1-1; D uncertain. The CDR3 has 15 residues. V was clipped by 1 base and J by 1 base, with 10 bases between them. The V gene's germline CDR1 is SGHVS and CDR2 FQNEAQ. CDR3 coding DNA: TGTGCCAGCAGCTTAGTAGTGGGCAGGAACACTGAAGCTTTCTTT. Its protein is CASSLVVGRNTEAFF.

This clone appeared once. The V gene is TRBV5-5, the J gene TRBJ2-7; TRBD1 aligns across 10 bases. After removal of 4 bases from V and 0 bases from J, the junction contained 13 bases not matched to a gene. The V gene's germline CDR1 is SGHKS and CDR2 YYEKEE (reference sequence). This CDR3 has 18 residues. For the CDR3, the DNA is TGTGCCAGCAGCACACGTCCCGGGACAGGGGCCAGCTCCTACGAGCAGTACTTC. This encodes CASSTRPGTGASSYEQYF.

The rearrangement uses TRBV11-2 and TRBJ2-1, with 12 bases aligning to TRBD2. The V gene's germline CDR1 is SGHAT and CDR2 FQNNGV. With V trimmed by 1 base and J by 4 bases, 5 bases remained unmatched. The CDR3 is made up of 17 amino acids. This chain's CDR3 is CASSLVVGLAGYNEQFF. The CDR3 DNA follows: TGTGCCAGCAGCTTAGTAGTTGGACTAGCGGGGTACAATGAGCAGTTCTTC.

This clone occurred once. The chain links TRBV11-1 to TRBJ1-6; D not resolved. The CDR3 extends over 13 amino acids. Germline V gene lookup returns CDR1 SGHAT and CDR2 FQDESV (reference sequence). Between the trimmed V and J ends, which lost 5 bases and 13 bases, there was a span of 15 bases. This chain's CDR3 is CASSQSWASPLHF. CDR3 DNA sequence: TGTGCCAGCAGCCAAAGTTGGGCTAGTCCCCTCCACTTT.

The gene calls are TRBV4-1 and TRBJ1-1, with TRBD1 as a possible D gene (5 bases). Deletions cut 2 bases from V and 1 base from J, with 11 bases between. This CDR3 comprises 15 residues. CDR1 and CDR2 (germline): MGHRA, YSYEKL. As DNA, the CDR3 is TGCGCCAGCAGCCAAACAGGCACAGCGAACACTGAAGCTTTCTTT. Protein sequence: CASSQTGTANTEAFF.